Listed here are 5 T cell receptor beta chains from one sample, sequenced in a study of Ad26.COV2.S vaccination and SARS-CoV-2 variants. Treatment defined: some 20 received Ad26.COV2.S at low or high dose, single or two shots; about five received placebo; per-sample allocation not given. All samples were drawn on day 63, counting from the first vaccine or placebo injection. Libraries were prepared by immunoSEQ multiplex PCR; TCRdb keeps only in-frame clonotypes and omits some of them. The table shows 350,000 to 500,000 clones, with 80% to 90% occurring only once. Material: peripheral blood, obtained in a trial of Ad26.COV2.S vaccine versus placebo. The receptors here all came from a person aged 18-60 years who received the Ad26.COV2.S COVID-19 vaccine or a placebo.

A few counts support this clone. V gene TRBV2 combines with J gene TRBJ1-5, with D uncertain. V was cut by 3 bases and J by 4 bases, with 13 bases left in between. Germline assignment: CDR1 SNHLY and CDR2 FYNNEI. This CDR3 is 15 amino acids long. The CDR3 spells CASSERTGINQPQHF. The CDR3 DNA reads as TGTGCCAGCAGTGAGCGTACCGGTATTAATCAGCCCCAGCATTTT. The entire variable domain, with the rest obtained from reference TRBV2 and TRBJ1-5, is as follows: EPEVTQTPSHQVTQMGQEVILRCVPISNHLYFYWYRQILGQKVEFLVSFYNNEISEKSEIFDDQFSVERPDGSNFTLKIRSTKLEDSAMYFCASSERTGINQPQHFGDGTRLSIL.

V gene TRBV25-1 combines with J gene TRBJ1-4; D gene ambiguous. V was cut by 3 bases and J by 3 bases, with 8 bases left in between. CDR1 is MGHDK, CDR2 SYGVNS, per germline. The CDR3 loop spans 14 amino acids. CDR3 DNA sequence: TGTGCCAGCAGTGATCCCGTGGCTAATGAAAAACTGTTTTTT. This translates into CASSDPVANEKLFF.

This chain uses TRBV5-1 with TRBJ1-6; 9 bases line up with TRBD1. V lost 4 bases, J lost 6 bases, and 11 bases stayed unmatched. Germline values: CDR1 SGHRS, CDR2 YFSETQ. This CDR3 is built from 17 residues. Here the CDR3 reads CASSPWVQGARNSPLHF. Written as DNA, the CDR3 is TGCGCCAGCAGCCCTTGGGTACAGGGGGCGCGTAATTCACCCCTCCACTTT.

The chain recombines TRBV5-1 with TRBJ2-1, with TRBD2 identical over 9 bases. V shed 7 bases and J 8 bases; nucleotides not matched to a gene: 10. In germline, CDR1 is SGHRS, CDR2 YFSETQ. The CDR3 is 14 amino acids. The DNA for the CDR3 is TGCGCCAGCCGCCGTGGGACTAGCTTCGATGAGCAGTTCTTC. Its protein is CASRRGTSFDEQFF.

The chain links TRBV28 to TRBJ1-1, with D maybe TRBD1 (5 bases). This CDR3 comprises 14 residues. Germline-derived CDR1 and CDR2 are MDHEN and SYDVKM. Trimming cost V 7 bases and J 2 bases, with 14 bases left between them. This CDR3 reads CASNTGTLNTEAFF. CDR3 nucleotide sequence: TGTGCCAGCAATACCGGGACGCTAAACACTGAAGCTTTCTTT.